This T cell receptor beta chain appears in the sequencing data of a study of T cell repertoires in cytomegalovirus infection. Across the whole study: Researchers turned to recently identified HLA-C-restricted CMV epitopes as well as well-studied HLA-B-restricted ones. Both a matching HLA type and CMV infection were indicated by public TCR beta signatures.

This clonotype was found a few times. Antigen: not known. The study's findings and limits: It was HLA-C-restricted CMV-specific TCR beta clonotypes that dominated the response ex vivo. Identification of carriers of CMV plus the relevant HLA was achieved through cumulative public TCR beta family frequency.

The germline V gene encodes CDR1 SGHTA and CDR2 FQGTGA. V gave up 4 bases and J gave up 4 bases; unmatched junction bases: 9. CDR3 length: 15 amino acids. TCRdb ran MiXCR on the reads and lists one entry per CDR3 protein. This sample carries over 250,000 distinct CDR3 sequences, 20% to 25% of them seen once, and the ten largest clones take roughly a fifth. The sequence came from a human donor in good health (CMV status not recorded). Some clones in this sample may be carry-over from other donors' samples. This chain links TRBV7-3 with TRBJ2-5; 7 bases map to TRBD2. The sample here was cultured PBMCs, taken from culture after CMV antigen stimulation. The CDR3 here is CASSSLAGEGETQYF. Written as DNA, the CDR3 is TGTGCCAGCAGCTCCCTCGCGGGAGAGGGAGAGACCCAGTACTTC.